The 30 T cell receptor beta chains below come from one sample, sequenced in a study of cytomegalovirus exposure and HLA in healthy donors. Vbeta (60) and Jbeta (13) primers were used in the PCR. Assay: immunoSEQ multiplex PCR; the TCRdb copy retains only in-frame clones and omits some. Of 130,000 to 150,000 clones listed, around 79% were seen once; the top ten hold around 2.9%. Sequencing was carried out using PBMCs. The receptors come from a man aged 35 to 55 in good health and CMV-seropositive.

This chain joins TRBV29-1 and TRBJ2-5; D may be TRBD2 (5 bases). The V gene's germline CDR1 is SQVTM and CDR2 ANQGSEA. CDR3 length: 14 residues. V was trimmed by 3 bases and J by 5 bases, leaving 16 bases between them. CDR3 sequence reads: CSVDLVGEGETQYF. In nucleotides, the CDR3 is TGCAGCGTTGACTTGGTCGGGGAAGGGGAGACCCAGTACTTC.

The chain has TRBV27 and TRBJ1-1; the match to TRBD1 covers 9 bases. This CDR3 has 16 residues. Germline V gene data show CDR1 as MNHEY and CDR2 as SMNVEV (reference sequence). J was trimmed by 1 base and V by 4 bases; bases with no gene match: 7. The CDR3 region has the DNA TGTGCCAGCAGTTACGTAGGGACAGGGAAGAACACTGAAGCTTTCTTT. Translated: CASSYVGTGKNTEAFF.

The chain is built from TRBV11-2 and TRBJ1-1; D unresolved. The V end lost 1 base, the J end lost 6 bases, and 12 bases lay between the germline ends. CDR3 length equals 14 residues. Germline values: CDR1 SGHAT, CDR2 FQNNGV. The CDR3 reads CASSLAHEGAEAFF. The CDR3 DNA is TGTGCCAGCAGCTTAGCTCATGAGGGCGCTGAAGCTTTCTTT.

The rearrangement joins TRBV14 to TRBJ1-2, with D tentatively TRBD1 (5 bases). V lost 0 bases to trimming and J lost 7 bases, with 12 bases between them. CDR1 is SGHDN, CDR2 FVKESK, per germline. CDR3 length equals 14 residues. The CDR3 protein is CASSQDPQGGGYTF. DNA for the CDR3: TGTGCCAGCAGCCAAGATCCGCAGGGAGGTGGCTACACCTTC.

The chain employs TRBV5-6 and TRBJ2-1; 15 positions match TRBD2. Trimming at V came to 5 bases and at J to 6 bases, leaving 0 bases not matched to a gene. The CDR3 is 14 amino acids. Per the germline V gene, CDR1 is SGHDT and CDR2 is YYEEEE. The CDR3 DNA reads TGTGCCAGCAGGGGACTAGCGGGAGGCAATGAGCAGTTCTTC. Protein product: CASRGLAGGNEQFF.

The rearrangement joins TRBV5-1 to TRBJ2-5; D might be TRBD1 (5 bases). TRBJ2-7 matches the DNA end more closely, so the J call is doubtful. Germline-derived CDR1 and CDR2 are SGHRS and YFSETQ. There are 13 residues in the CDR3. DNA of the CDR3: TGCGCCAGCAGCTTGGTTGGGGCCCACGAGCAGTACTTC. It codes for CASSLVGAHEQYF.

The genes are TRBV30 and TRBJ2-7, with D possibly TRBD1 on 5 matching bases. CDR3 length equals 13 residues. The V gene's germline CDR1 is GTSNPN and CDR2 SVGIG (reference sequence). The ends were cut back, 7 bases at V and 1 base at J, with 14 bases in the middle. The CDR3 loop is CAFRQPPSYEQYF. The CDR3 DNA reads TGTGCCTTTCGACAGCCTCCATCCTACGAGCAGTACTTC.

The chain combines TRBV6-5 with TRBJ1-4; D is uncertain. Trimming shortened V by 6 bases and J by 11 bases, and 16 bases separated the two germline ends. This CDR3 is 13 amino acids long. Germline loops: CDR1 MNHEY, CDR2 SVGAGI. CDR3 amino acids: CASSPRGGTKLFF. DNA of the CDR3: TGTGCCAGCAGCCCTCGCGGAGGCACGAAACTGTTTTTT.

There are a few counts of this clone. The rearrangement links TRBV5-5 to TRBJ2-7; 8 bases align to TRBD1. Germline CDR1 reads SGHKS; CDR2 reads YYEKEE (reference sequence). The CDR3 is 13 residues long. J gave up 2 bases and V 2 bases, and 0 bases lay outside the gene matches. CDR3 residues: CASSLQGAYEQYF. Here the CDR3 DNA reads TGTGCCAGCAGCTTACAGGGGGCCTACGAGCAGTACTTC.

The chain couples TRBV7-9 to TRBJ1-2, with a weak D call TRBD1 (6 bases). CDR3 length equals 14 residues. Trimming removed 5 bases at V and 6 bases at J, with 16 bases between. The germline V gene encodes CDR1 SEHNR and CDR2 FQNEAQ (reference sequence). CDR3 in DNA: TGTGCCAGCAGCCCTCGGACAGCCAGTCATGGCTACACCTTC. Translation: CASSPRTASHGYTF.

Only one count was recorded for this clone. The chain combines TRBV5-5 with TRBJ2-7; D is perhaps TRBD1 (5 bases). From germline, CDR1 is SGHKS and CDR2 YYEKEE (reference sequence). V dropped 0 bases and J dropped 0 bases, with 10 bases sitting between them. CDR3 length: 15 residues. The CDR3 region is CASSLGRQHSYEQYF. The CDR3 region has the DNA TGTGCCAGCAGCTTGGGAAGACAGCACTCCTACGAGCAGTACTTC.

The CDR3 nucleotides read TGTGCCAGCAGTGAGGCTCGATATAGGGGCCGCCCGAACAATGAGCAGTTCTTC. Amino acid sequence: CASSEARYRGRPNNEQFF. The V call is TRBV6-1, the J call TRBJ2-1; the D gene is possibly TRBD1 (5 bases). The V end was cut by 3 bases, the J end by 5 bases, with 23 bases between. The CDR3 consists of 18 residues. CDR1 and CDR2 (germline): MNHNS, SASEGT.

The chain is built from TRBV29-1 and TRBJ2-3, with 8 bases fitting TRBD2. Germline V gives CDR1 SQVTM, CDR2 ANQGSEA. The junction had 12 bases not matched to a gene; V was cut back by 6 bases and J by 4 bases. The CDR3 spans 15 residues. CDR3 sequence (DNA): TGCAGCGTCCAACTCGGGACTAGGAGGCCAGATACGCAGTATTTT. It encodes CSVQLGTRRPDTQYF.

The chain couples TRBV6-6 to TRBJ2-1; D gene uncertain. Between the trimmed V and J ends, which lost 0 bases and 5 bases, there was a span of 8 bases. This CDR3 is 14 amino acids long. Germline CDR1 MNHNY, CDR2 SVGAGI (reference sequence). The CDR3 DNA sequence: TGTGCCAGCAGTTACTCTGTTGTCGACAATGAGCAGTTCTTC. Translated, it gives CASSYSVVDNEQFF.

V gene TRBV30 combines with J gene TRBJ2-7, with TRBD1 matching 7 bases. Trimming took 2 bases from V and 2 from J; bases not matched to a gene: 3. The germline CDR1 and CDR2 sequences are GTSNPN and SVGIG (reference sequence). CDR3 length: 13 amino acids. The CDR3 DNA reads TGTGCCTGGAGTCCCGGGACAGCCTACGAGCAGTACTTC. This codes for CAWSPGTAYEQYF.

The J gene is TRBJ1-1, the V gene TRBV10-3, with 7 bases aligning to TRBD1. This CDR3 is built from 12 residues. Losses at the gene ends were 6 bases for V and 9 bases for J; bases not matched to a gene: 7. The germline CDR1 and CDR2 sequences are ENHRY and SYGVKD. This CDR3 reads CAISVTGLKAFF. The CDR3 region has the DNA TGTGCCATCAGCGTGACAGGGCTAAAAGCTTTCTTT.

The chain couples TRBV5-4 to TRBJ1-2, with 12 bases that match TRBD1. The length of the CDR3 is 17 residues. V lost 9 bases, J lost 4 bases, and 16 bases stayed unmatched. From germline, CDR1 is SGHNT and CDR2 YYREEE (reference sequence). CDR3 amino acids: CATRSPGQGADGYGYTF. CDR3 in DNA: TGTGCCACCCGATCTCCGGGACAGGGGGCCGACGGCTATGGCTACACCTTC.

The CDR3 sequence is CASSWTGLSTDTQYF. The CDR3 coding sequence is TGTGCCAGCAGCTGGACAGGACTTAGCACAGATACGCAGTATTTT. The chain joins TRBV11-3 to TRBJ2-3, with TRBD1 identical over 7 bases. Germline lookup yields CDR1 SGHNT and CDR2 YENEEA. CDR3 size: 15 residues. V trimming: 4 bases; J trimming: 0 bases; junction bases outside the gene matches: 4.

The chain links TRBV5-1 to TRBJ2-5; a weak D match, TRBD2 (6 bases). Trimming removed 7 bases from V and 3 bases from J, with 16 bases in between. CDR3 length equals 14 residues. CDR1 and CDR2 from the germline V gene are SGHRS and YFSETQ. In nucleotides, the CDR3 is TGCGCCAGCTCGGGCGGGGACGGGGAAGAGACCCAGTACTTC. This translates into CASSGGDGEETQYF.

The chain carries TRBV18 and TRBJ1-2; 8 bases align to TRBD1. The CDR3 is 12 amino acids. Per germline, CDR1 KGHSH and CDR2 LQKENI. After removal of 5 bases from V and 8 bases from J, the junction contained 4 bases not matched to a gene. The CDR3 spells CASSLDREGYTF. The CDR3 coding sequence is TGTGCCAGCTCATTGGACAGGGAAGGCTACACCTTC.

V is TRBV29-1 and J is TRBJ2-2; D not certain. Germline V lookup: CDR1 SQVTM, CDR2 ANQGSEA. The CDR3 is made up of 11 amino acids. V was trimmed by 7 bases and J by 5 bases, leaving 8 bases between them. The CDR3 bases are TGCAGCGCAATCGAGACCGGGGAGCTGTTTTTT. This codes for CSAIETGELFF.

This clone has a handful of counts. The chain carries TRBV10-3 and TRBJ2-7, with 7 positions matching TRBD2. Per the germline V gene, CDR1 is ENHRY and CDR2 is SYGVKD. V shed 3 bases and J 3 bases; nucleotides not matched to a gene: 8. The CDR3 totals 15 residues. The chain's CDR3 is CAISDGGRESYEQYF. For the CDR3, the DNA is TGTGCCATCAGTGACGGCGGGAGAGAGAGCTACGAGCAGTACTTC.

The chain links TRBV18 to TRBJ2-1, with TRBD1 as a possible D gene (6 bases). Germline V gene sequence: CDR1 KGHSH, CDR2 LQKENI. With 4 bases removed from V and 4 bases from J, the gap between germline ends came to 17 bases. CDR3 length equals 16 residues. CDR3 protein: CASSLNRVKGYNEQFF. Written as DNA, the CDR3 is TGTGCCAGCTCACTGAACAGGGTTAAGGGTTACAATGAGCAGTTCTTC.

The gene calls are TRBV28 and TRBJ1-2; D call uncertain. This CDR3 has 12 residues. The V and J ends lost 5 bases and 4 bases respectively, with 8 bases between them. CDR1 is MDHEN and CDR2 is SYDVKM in the germline V gene. This CDR3 reads CASSLIGYGYTF. The CDR3 DNA sequence: TGTGCCAGCAGTCTCATCGGCTATGGCTACACCTTC.

The V call is TRBV28, the J call TRBJ1-1, with unresolved D. Between the trimmed V and J ends, which lost 5 bases and 4 bases, there was a span of 17 bases. The CDR3 is 15 residues long. CDR1 and CDR2 (germline): MDHEN, SYDVKM. CDR3 amino acids: CASSGHVQAGTEAFF. The CDR3 nucleotides are TGTGCCAGCAGTGGCCATGTGCAGGCCGGCACTGAAGCTTTCTTT.

The V and J genes are TRBV7-2 and TRBJ2-3, with 7 bases fitting TRBD1. Per the germline V gene, CDR1 is SGHTA and CDR2 is FQGNSA. This CDR3 comprises 14 residues. J was trimmed by 1 base and V by 3 bases; bases with no gene match: 1. The CDR3 spells CASSFDRGTDTQYF. CDR3 coding DNA: TGTGCCAGCAGCTTTGACAGGGGCACAGATACGCAGTATTTT.

Remarks on this clone: The same CDR3 arises from other DNA sequences in this sample as well. The gene calls are TRBV18 and TRBJ1-1, with TRBD1 matching over 8 bases. This CDR3 region has 14 residues. J lost 3 bases, V lost 3 bases, and 3 bases had no gene match. Germline-derived CDR1 and CDR2 are KGHSH and LQKENI. CDR3 sequence: CASSPQGADTEAFF. Written as DNA, the CDR3 is TGTGCCAGCTCACCGCAGGGGGCTGACACTGAAGCTTTCTTT.

The chain links TRBV11-1 to TRBJ2-5; 7 bases agree with TRBD1. Unmatched junction bases numbered 13, after V lost 5 bases and J lost 4 bases. The CDR3 totals 16 residues. Per the germline V gene, CDR1 is SGHAT and CDR2 is FQDESV (reference sequence). The DNA for the CDR3 is TGTGCCAGCAGCCCTCGACAGGGATATAGGGTAGAGACCCAGTACTTC. Translation: CASSPRQGYRVETQYF.

The chain couples TRBV28 to TRBJ1-4, with 12 nucleotides matching TRBD1. The V and J ends lost 8 bases and 8 bases, in that order; junction bases with no gene match: 6. The CDR3 contains 14 residues. The germline gives CDR1 MDHEN, CDR2 SYDVKM. The CDR3 protein is CASGTGGAGEKLFF. The CDR3 nucleotides are TGTGCCAGCGGGACAGGGGGCGCAGGGGAAAAACTGTTTTTT.

This chain joins TRBV7-9 and TRBJ2-7; maybe TRBD1 (6 bases). The germline gives CDR1 SEHNR, CDR2 FQNEAQ (reference sequence). The CDR3 extends over 13 amino acids. V was clipped by 7 bases and J by 0 bases, with 10 bases between them. CDR3 protein: CASTGQFSYEQYF. In DNA form, the CDR3 reads TGTGCCAGCACCGGACAGTTCTCCTACGAGCAGTACTTC.